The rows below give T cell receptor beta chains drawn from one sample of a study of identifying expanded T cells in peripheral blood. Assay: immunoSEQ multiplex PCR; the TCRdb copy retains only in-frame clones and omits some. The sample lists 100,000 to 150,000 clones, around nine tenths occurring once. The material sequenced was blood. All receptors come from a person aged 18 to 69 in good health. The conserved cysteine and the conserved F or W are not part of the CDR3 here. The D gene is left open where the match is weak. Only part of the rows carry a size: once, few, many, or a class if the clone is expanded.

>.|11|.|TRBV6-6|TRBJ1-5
ASSSHADQPQH
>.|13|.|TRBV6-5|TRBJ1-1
ASSYSETENTEAF
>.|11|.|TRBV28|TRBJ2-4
ASNERPKNIQY
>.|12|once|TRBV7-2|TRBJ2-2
AKGRGANTGELF
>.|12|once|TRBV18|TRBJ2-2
ASYTPGGTGELF
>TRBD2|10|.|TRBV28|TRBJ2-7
ASSLKRGEQY
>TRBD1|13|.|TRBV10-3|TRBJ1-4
ATAQTGGSDEKLF
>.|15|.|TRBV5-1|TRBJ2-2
ASSRPMTGPNTGELF
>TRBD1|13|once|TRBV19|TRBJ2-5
ASSITGTGMKTQY
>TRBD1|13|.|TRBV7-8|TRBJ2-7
ASSQRDRGFYEQY
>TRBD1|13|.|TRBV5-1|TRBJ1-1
ASSLRTGGAAEAF
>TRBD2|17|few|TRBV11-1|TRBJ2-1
ASSYSRTSGGSSYNEQF
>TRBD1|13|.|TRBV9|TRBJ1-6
ASSVESGGNSPLH